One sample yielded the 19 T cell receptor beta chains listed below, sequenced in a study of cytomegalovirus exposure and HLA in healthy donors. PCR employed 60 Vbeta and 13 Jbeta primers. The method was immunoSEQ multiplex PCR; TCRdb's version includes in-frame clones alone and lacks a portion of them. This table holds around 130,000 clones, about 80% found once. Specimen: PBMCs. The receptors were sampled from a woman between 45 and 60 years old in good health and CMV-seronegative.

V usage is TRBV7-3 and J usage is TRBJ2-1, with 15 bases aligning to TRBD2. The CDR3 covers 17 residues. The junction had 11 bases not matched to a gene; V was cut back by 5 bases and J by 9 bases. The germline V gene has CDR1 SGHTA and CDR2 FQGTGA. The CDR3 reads CASSPPPGLAGGGEQFF. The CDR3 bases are TGTGCCAGCAGCCCCCCGCCGGGACTAGCGGGAGGCGGTGAGCAGTTCTTC. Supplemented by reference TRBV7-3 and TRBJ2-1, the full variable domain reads GAGVSQTPSNKVTEKGKYVELRCDPISGHTALYWYRQSLGQGPEFLIYFQGTGAADDSGLPNDRFFAVRPEGSVSTLKIQRTERGDSAVYLCASSPPPGLAGGGEQFFGPGTRLTVL.

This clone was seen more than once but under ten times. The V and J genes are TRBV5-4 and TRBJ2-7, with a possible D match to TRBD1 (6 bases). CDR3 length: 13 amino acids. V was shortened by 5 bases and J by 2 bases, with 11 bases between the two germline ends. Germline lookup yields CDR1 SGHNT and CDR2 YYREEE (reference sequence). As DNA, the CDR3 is TGTGCCAGCAGTTCCGGGACACCCTACGAGCAGTACTTC. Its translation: CASSSGTPYEQYF.

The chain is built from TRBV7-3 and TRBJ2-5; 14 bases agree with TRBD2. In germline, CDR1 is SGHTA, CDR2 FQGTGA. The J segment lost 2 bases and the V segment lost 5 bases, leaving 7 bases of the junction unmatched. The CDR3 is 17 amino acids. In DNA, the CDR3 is TGTGCCAGCAGCCCAACTAGACTAGCGGGAGGGCAAGAGACCCAGTACTTC. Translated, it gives CASSPTRLAGGQETQYF.

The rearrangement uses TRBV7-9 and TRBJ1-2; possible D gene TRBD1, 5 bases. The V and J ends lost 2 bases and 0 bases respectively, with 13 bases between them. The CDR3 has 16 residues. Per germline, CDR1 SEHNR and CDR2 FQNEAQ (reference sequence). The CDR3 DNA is TGTGCCAGCAGCTTACTAAGGGGAAGAGCTAACTATGGCTACACCTTC. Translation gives CASSLLRGRANYGYTF.

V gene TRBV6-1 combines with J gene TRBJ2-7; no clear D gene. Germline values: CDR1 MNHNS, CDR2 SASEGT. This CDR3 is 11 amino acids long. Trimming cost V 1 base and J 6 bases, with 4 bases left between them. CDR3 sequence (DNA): TGTGCCAGCAGTGAAGGGGGCGAGCAGTACGTC. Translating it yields CASSEGGEQYV.

CDR3 nucleotides: TGTGCCAGCAGTTATGGAGCGGGAGGGGTCCACGAGCAGTACTTC. It encodes CASSYGAGGVHEQYF. This chain connects TRBV6-6 to TRBJ2-7, with TRBD2 matching over 10 bases. The junction had 7 bases not matched to a gene; V was cut back by 3 bases and J by 5 bases. The CDR3 sequence is 15 residues long. CDR1 is MNHNY, CDR2 SVGAGI, per germline (reference sequence).

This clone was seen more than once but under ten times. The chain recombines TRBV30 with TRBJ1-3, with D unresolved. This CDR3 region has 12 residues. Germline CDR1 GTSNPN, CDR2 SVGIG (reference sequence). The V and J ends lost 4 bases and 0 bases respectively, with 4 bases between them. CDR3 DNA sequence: TGTGCCTGGAAGCGCTCTGGAAACACCATATATTTT. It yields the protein CAWKRSGNTIYF.

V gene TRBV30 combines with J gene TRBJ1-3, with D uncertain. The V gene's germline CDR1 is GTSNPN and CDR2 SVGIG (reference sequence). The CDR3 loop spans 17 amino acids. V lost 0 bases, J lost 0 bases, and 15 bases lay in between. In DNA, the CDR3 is TGTGCCTGGAGTGTATTCAATTCGGGTCTCTCTGGAAACACCATATATTTT. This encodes CAWSVFNSGLSGNTIYF.

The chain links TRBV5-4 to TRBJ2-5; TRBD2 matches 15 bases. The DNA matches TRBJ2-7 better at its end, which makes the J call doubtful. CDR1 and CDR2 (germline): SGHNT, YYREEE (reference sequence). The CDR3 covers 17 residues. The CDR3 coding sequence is TGTGCCAGCAGTTCCCCGGGACTAGCGGGAGGCGGATACGAGCAGTACTTC. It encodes CASSSPGLAGGGYEQYF.

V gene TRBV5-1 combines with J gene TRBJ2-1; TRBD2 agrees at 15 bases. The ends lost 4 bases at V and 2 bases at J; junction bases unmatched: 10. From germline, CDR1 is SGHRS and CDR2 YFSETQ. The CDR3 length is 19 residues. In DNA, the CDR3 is TGCGCCAGCAGCCACGGACTAGCGGGAGGGTCAGGTCCCTACAATGAGCAGTTCTTC. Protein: CASSHGLAGGSGPYNEQFF.

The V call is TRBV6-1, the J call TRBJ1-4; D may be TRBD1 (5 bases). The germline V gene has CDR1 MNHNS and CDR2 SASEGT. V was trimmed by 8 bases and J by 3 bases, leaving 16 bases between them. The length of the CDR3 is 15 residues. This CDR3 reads CASPPNGGSNEKLFF. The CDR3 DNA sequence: TGTGCCAGCCCCCCGAACGGGGGATCTAATGAAAAACTGTTTTTT.

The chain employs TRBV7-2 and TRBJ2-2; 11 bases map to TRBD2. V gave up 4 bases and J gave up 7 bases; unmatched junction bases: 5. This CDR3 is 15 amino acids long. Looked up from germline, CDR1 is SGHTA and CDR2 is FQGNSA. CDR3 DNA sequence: TGTGCCAGCAGCTCGACTAGCGGGACCGGCGGGGAGCTGTTTTTT. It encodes CASSSTSGTGGELFF.

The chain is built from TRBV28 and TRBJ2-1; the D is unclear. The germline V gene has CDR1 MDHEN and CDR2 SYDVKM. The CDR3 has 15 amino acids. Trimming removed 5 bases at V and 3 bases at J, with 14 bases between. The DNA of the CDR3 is TGTGCCAGCAGTCCCCTTGAGAGAGGCTACAATGAGCAGTTCTTC. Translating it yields CASSPLERGYNEQFF.

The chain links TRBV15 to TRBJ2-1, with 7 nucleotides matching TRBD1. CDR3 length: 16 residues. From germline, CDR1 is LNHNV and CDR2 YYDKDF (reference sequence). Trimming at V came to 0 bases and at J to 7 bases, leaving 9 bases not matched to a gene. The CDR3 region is CATSRDFSTGWNEQFF. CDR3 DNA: TGTGCCACCAGCAGAGATTTCTCGACAGGGTGGAATGAGCAGTTCTTC.

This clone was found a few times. In nucleotides, the CDR3 is TGTGCCAGCAGTGAATATTTGGACAAGCGCACTGAAGCTTTCTTT. Residues: CASSEYLDKRTEAFF. The chain has TRBV6-1 and TRBJ1-1, with D perhaps TRBD1 (5 bases). The CDR3 length is 15 residues. Germline loops: CDR1 MNHNS, CDR2 SASEGT. Trimming removed 2 bases at V and 4 bases at J, with 14 bases between.

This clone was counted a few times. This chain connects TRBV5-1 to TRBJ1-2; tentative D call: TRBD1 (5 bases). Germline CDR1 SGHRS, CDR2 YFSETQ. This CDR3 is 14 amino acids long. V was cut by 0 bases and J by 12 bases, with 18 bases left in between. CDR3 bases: TGCGCCAGCAGCTTGGATGGGGCGGCTAGTGGGAACACCTTC. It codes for CASSLDGAASGNTF.

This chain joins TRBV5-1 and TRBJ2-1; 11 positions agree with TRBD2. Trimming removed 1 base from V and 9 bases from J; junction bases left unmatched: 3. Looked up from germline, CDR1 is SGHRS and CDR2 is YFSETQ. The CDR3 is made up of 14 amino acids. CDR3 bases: TGCGCCAGCAGCTTGCGACTAGCGGGGAGTGAGCAGTTCTTC. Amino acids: CASSLRLAGSEQFF. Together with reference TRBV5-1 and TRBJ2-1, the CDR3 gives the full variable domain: KAGVTQTPRYLIKTRGQQVTLSCSPISGHRSVSWYQQTPGQGLQFLFEYFSETQRNKGNFPGRFSGRQFSNSRSEMNVSTLELGDSALYLCASSLRLAGSEQFFGPGTRLTVL.

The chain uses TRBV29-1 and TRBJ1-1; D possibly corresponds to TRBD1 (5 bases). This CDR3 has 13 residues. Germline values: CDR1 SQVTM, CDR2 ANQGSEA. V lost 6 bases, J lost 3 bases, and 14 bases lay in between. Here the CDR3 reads CSVGTLRDTEAFF. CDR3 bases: TGCAGCGTGGGGACTCTGCGGGACACTGAAGCTTTCTTT.

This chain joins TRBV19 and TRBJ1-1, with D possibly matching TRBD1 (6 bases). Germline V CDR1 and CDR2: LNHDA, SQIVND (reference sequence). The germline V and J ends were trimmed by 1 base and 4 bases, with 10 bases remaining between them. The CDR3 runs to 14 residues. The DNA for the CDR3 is TGTGCCAGTAGTATAGCAGGGGTGAGCACTGAAGCTTTCTTT. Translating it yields CASSIAGVSTEAFF.